A selection of T cell receptor beta chains follows, all from one sample in a study of cytomegalovirus exposure and HLA in healthy donors. Assay used: immunoSEQ multiplex PCR; TCRdb lists only in-frame clones, some missing. This table has about 130,000 clones, about three quarters appearing once. Sequenced input: PBMCs. The receptor source for this set is a human donor in good health. The CDR3 runs from the conserved cysteine through the conserved F or W. D genes are given only for firm matches. Some rows have no size entry. The others give once, few or many, or a class for an expanded clone.

V gene	J gene	CDR3 length	clone size	D gene	CDR3 DNA	CDR3 protein
TRBV6-5	TRBJ2-1	15	NA	TRBD2	TGTGCCAGCAGCGGACTAGCGGGGGGGCAGAATGAGCAGTTCTTC	CASSGLAGGQNEQFF
TRBV2	TRBJ2-5	13	NA	NA	TGTGCCAGCGGTACTTCAGGGCGGGAGACCCAGTACTTC	CASGTSGRETQYF
TRBV6-6	TRBJ2-7	15	once	TRBD1	TGTGCCAGCAGTAACCCCGGGACAGAGACCTACGAGCAGTACTTC	CASSNPGTETYEQYF
TRBV5-1	TRBJ2-2	15	NA	NA	TGCGCCAGCAGCTTGACGGCGGCGAACACCGGGGAGCTGTTTTTT	CASSLTAANTGELFF
TRBV6-1	TRBJ2-1	16	NA	TRBD2	TGTGCCAGCAGTGAATTAGCGGGGGGGCTGTCGGATGAGCAGTTCTTC	CASSELAGGLSDEQFF
TRBV28	TRBJ1-4	14	NA	NA	TGTGCCAGCAGTTTATATGGAGGGAATGAAAAACTGTTTTTT	CASSLYGGNEKLFF
TRBV7-9	TRBJ2-1	16	NA	TRBD1	TGTGCCAGCACCTCGGTGACAGGGCAAAGCTACAATGAGCAGTTCTTC	CASTSVTGQSYNEQFF
TRBV6-5	TRBJ2-7	14	NA	NA	TGTGCCAGCAGTTACTCGCTACCCCCCTACGAGCAGTACTTC	CASSYSLPPYEQYF
TRBV7-9	TRBJ2-2	14	NA	NA	TGTGCCAGCAGCTCCCCCTTGCTAGGCGGGGAGCTGTTTTTT	CASSSPLLGGELFF
TRBV28	TRBJ2-7	16	NA	TRBD2	TGTGCCAGCAGTCCCTTACCCCCTAGAACGCGGGGGGAGCAGTACTTC	CASSPLPPRTRGEQYF
TRBV4-1	TRBJ2-4	16	NA	NA	TGCGCCAGCAGCCAGGCAGGGGCTGGTTTTGAAAACATTCAGTACTTC	CASSQAGAGFENIQYF
TRBV7-9	TRBJ2-7	15	NA	NA	TGTGCCAGCAGCCCACAGTCGCAGCTGGCCTACGAGCAGTACTTC	CASSPQSQLAYEQYF
TRBV4-1	TRBJ2-1	15	few	TRBD2	TGCGCCAGCAGCCAACCTAGCGGCTCCTACAATGAGCAGTTCTTC	CASSQPSGSYNEQFF
TRBV6-5	TRBJ1-6	14	NA	NA	TGTGCCAGCACAACTCCGCGGGGGGGGTCACCCCTCCACTTT	CASTTPRGGSPLHF
TRBV2	TRBJ2-3	18	NA	TRBD2	TGTGCCAGCAGCTTACAGAAGACTAGCGGGGGGGCCGCGTATACGCAGTATTTT	CASSLQKTSGGAAYTQYF
TRBV27	TRBJ1-1	14	NA	TRBD1	TGTGCCAGCAGTTTTCAGGGGGCGGGTACTGAAGCTTTCTTT	CASSFQGAGTEAFF
TRBV7-3	TRBJ1-1	13	NA	NA	TGTGCCAGCAGCTTATTACAGGACACTGAAGCTTTCTTT	CASSLLQDTEAFF
TRBV9	TRBJ1-1	15	NA	NA	TGTGCCAGCAGCGCAGGGGAAGGCCTGAACACTGAAGCTTTCTTT	CASSAGEGLNTEAFF
TRBV9	TRBJ1-6	12	NA	NA	TGTGCCAGCAGCGTAGGAGAATCACCCCTCCACTTT	CASSVGESPLHF
TRBV5-1	TRBJ1-1	15	NA	NA	TGCGCCAGCAGCTCCGAACTGGGCCGAAACACTGAAGCTTTCTTT	CASSSELGRNTEAFF
TRBV6-5	TRBJ1-4	16	few	NA	TGTGCCAGCAGTTACTCTACAGTCCCAACTAATGAAAAACTGTTTTTT	CASSYSTVPTNEKLFF
TRBV7-9	TRBJ2-2	16	NA	TRBD1	TGTGCCAGCAGCCACCTAGTGAGGGGGCCGTCCGGGGAGCTGTTTTTT	CASSHLVRGPSGELFF
TRBV10-3	TRBJ2-3	17	NA	TRBD2	TGTGCCATCAGTGATGCAACTCTAGCGGGGAGCACAGATACGCAGTATTTT	CAISDATLAGSTDTQYF
TRBV28	TRBJ1-1	13	NA	TRBD1	TGTGCCAGCAGTACGACAGGGATGACTGAAGCTTTCTTT	CASSTTGMTEAFF
TRBV9	TRBJ2-1	17	NA	TRBD2	TGTGCCAGCAGCGTAGCTTTACGGGGGGACTTATACAATGAGCAGTTCTTC	CASSVALRGDLYNEQFF
TRBV18	TRBJ2-7	13	NA	NA	TGTGCCAGCTCACCCGCGACACAGGACGAGCAGTACTTC	CASSPATQDEQYF
TRBV25-1	TRBJ2-2	16	once	TRBD1	TGTGCCAGCAACGGGGACAGGGCCTCGAACACCGGGGAGCTGTTTTTT	CASNGDRASNTGELFF
TRBV5-1	TRBJ2-1	15	NA	NA	TGCGCCAGCAGCCCGGGGACGGGGGACTACAATGAGCAGTTCTTC	CASSPGTGDYNEQFF
TRBV2	TRBJ1-1	15	NA	NA	TGTGCCAGCTTTAGTGCAGGGCTCTCGAACACTGAAGCTTTCTTT	CASFSAGLSNTEAFF
TRBV11-2	TRBJ1-2	13	NA	TRBD1	TGTGCCAGCACCACCGGGACAGACGATGGCTACACCTTC	CASTTGTDDGYTF
TRBV19	TRBJ1-2	13	NA	TRBD1	TGTGCCAGTAGTGGGGGACAGGGCTATGGCTACACCTTC	CASSGGQGYGYTF
TRBV11-2	TRBJ2-3	16	NA	TRBD2	TGTGCCAGCAGCACGGCAGTAGCGGGAGACACAGATACGCAGTATTTT	CASSTAVAGDTDTQYF
TRBV7-9	TRBJ1-4	14	NA	TRBD1	TGTGCCAGCAGCCGAGACAGGGAAAATGAAAAACTGTTTTTT	CASSRDRENEKLFF
TRBV5-1	TRBJ2-5	15	NA	TRBD2	TGCGCCAGCAGCTTTAGCGGGGGGTCGGAAGAGACCCAGTACTTC	CASSFSGGSEETQYF
TRBV6-5	TRBJ1-2	14	NA	NA	TGTGCCAGCAGTTACTCGAGGAGCAACTATGGCTACACCTTC	CASSYSRSNYGYTF
TRBV6-6	TRBJ2-3	14	NA	TRBD2	TGTGCCAGCAGTAGCACTAGCGGCAGAGATACGCAGTATTTT	CASSSTSGRDTQYF
TRBV23-1	TRBJ2-1	18	once	NA	TGCGCCAGCAGTCAATCTAGGTGGAGAGGGAGCCCTGGGGATGAGCAGTTCTTC	CASSQSRWRGSPGDEQFF
TRBV6-6	TRBJ2-3	12	few	NA	TGTGCCAGCCGGAGGGGAACAGATACGCAGTATTTT	CASRRGTDTQYF
TRBV20-1	TRBJ2-1	11	NA	NA	TGCAGTGCTCTCGCAGGGAATGAGCAGTTCTTC	CSALAGNEQFF
TRBV7-2	TRBJ2-3	15	once	NA	TGTGCCAGCAGCTTCCTCGGCCTAGCCACAGATACGCAGTATTTT	CASSFLGLATDTQYF
TRBV29-1	TRBJ1-3	14	few	TRBD1	TGCAGCGTTGAATCCACAGGGGCAGGAAACACCATATATTTT	CSVESTGAGNTIYF
TRBV27	TRBJ1-2	16	once	NA	TGTGCCAGCAGTGGGGGGGTCAACCCGGCGGCCTATGGCTACACCTTC	CASSGGVNPAAYGYTF